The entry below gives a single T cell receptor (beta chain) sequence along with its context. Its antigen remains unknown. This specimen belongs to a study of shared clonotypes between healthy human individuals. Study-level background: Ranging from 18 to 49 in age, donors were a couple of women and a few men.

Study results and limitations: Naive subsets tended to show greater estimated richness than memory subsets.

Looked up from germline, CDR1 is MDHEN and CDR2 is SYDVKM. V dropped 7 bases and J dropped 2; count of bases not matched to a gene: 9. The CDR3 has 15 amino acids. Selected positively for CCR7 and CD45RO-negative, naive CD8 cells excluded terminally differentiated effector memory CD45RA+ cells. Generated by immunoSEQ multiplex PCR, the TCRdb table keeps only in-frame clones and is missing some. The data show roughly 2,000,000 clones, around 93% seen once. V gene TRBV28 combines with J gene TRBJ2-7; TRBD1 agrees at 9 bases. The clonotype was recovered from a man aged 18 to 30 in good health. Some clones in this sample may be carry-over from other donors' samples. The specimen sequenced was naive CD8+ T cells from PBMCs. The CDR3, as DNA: TGTGCCAGCAACACGAGGACAGGGGACCCCTACGAGCAGTACTTC. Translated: CASNTRTGDPYEQYF.